These 8 T cell receptor beta chains originate from one sample sequenced in a study of T cell clonotyping in hematopoietic cell transplantation. Data came from immunoSEQ multiplex PCR; TCRdb stores just in-frame clones and leaves some out. The sample holds 29,000 or so clones; about three quarters are singletons and the top ten take under 7%. The time point was: recipient sample about 28 days before transplant, after cytoreduction. Sequenced here: peripheral blood mononuclear cells, sampled before stem cell transplant. All receptors derive from a woman younger than 45 with chronic myeloid leukemia. Some clones in this sample may be carry-over from other donors' samples.

This rearrangement joins TRBV9 to TRBJ2-3; the D is unclear. Per germline, CDR1 SGDLS and CDR2 YYNGEE. V was shortened by 0 bases and J by 2 bases, with 10 bases between the two germline ends. The CDR3 is 15 residues long. The CDR3 DNA reads TGTGCCAGCAGCGTAGCCACGGGCGTCACAGATACGCAGTATTTT. Translation gives CASSVATGVTDTQYF.

The chain carries TRBV2 and TRBJ2-2; D is uncertain. V was pared by 6 bases and J by 7 bases, with 15 bases between. Germline V CDR1 and CDR2: SNHLY, FYNNEI. The length of the CDR3 is 14 residues. CDR3 residues: CASSVVRLDGELFF. For the CDR3, the DNA is TGTGCCAGCAGCGTGGTCAGGTTAGACGGGGAGCTGTTTTTT.

This clone was detected only a few times. The rearrangement uses TRBV6-1 and TRBJ1-6; D is unresolved. The ends were cut back, 0 bases at V and 0 bases at J, with 9 bases in the middle. CDR1 is MNHNS, CDR2 SASEGT, per germline. This CDR3 region has 17 residues. The CDR3 sequence: CASSEAPGSSYNSPLHF. CDR3 sequence (DNA): TGTGCCAGCAGTGAAGCGCCCGGGAGCTCCTATAATTCACCCCTCCACTTT.

The chain is built from TRBV5-6 and TRBJ1-1; D gene uncertain. Germline V lookup: CDR1 SGHDT, CDR2 YYEEEE. Trimming stripped 3 bases from V and 3 bases from J, with 12 bases between. The CDR3 consists of 14 residues. The CDR3 reads CASSYYPGDTEAFF. CDR3 DNA sequence: TGTGCCAGCAGCTACTATCCAGGCGACACTGAAGCTTTCTTT.

The chain recombines TRBV7-3 with TRBJ1-1, with D perhaps TRBD1 (5 bases). The CDR3 has 13 residues. Germline V gives CDR1 SGHTA, CDR2 FQGTGA. Trimming stripped 5 bases from V and 5 bases from J, with 12 bases between. The CDR3 loop is CASSPGHPTEAFF. The CDR3 DNA is TGTGCCAGCAGCCCCGGACACCCAACTGAAGCTTTCTTT.

This rearrangement joins TRBV10-2 to TRBJ1-2; D is perhaps TRBD1 (6 bases). This CDR3 has 15 amino acids. The germline CDR1 and CDR2 sequences are WSHSY and SAAADI. The V and J ends lost 8 bases and 1 base respectively, with 17 bases between them. CDR3 DNA sequence: TGCGCCAGCCTTGGGGGCGAGCGGAATAACTATGGCTACACCTTC. Protein product: CASLGGERNNYGYTF.

The chain joins TRBV4-1 to TRBJ1-4; D gene ambiguous. The CDR3 is made up of 17 amino acids. Trimming left V 1 base short and J 5 bases short, with 17 bases between. CDR1 and CDR2 (germline): MGHRA, YSYEKL. CDR3 nucleotides: TGCGCCAGCAGCCAAGCATTCTTATTGGACTCAAATGAAAAACTGTTTTTT. It translates to CASSQAFLLDSNEKLFF.

The chain joins TRBV11-2 to TRBJ2-7; tentative D call: TRBD2 (6 bases). CDR1 and CDR2 (germline): SGHAT, FQNNGV. This CDR3 is 14 amino acids long. The V end lost 7 bases, the J end lost 7 bases, and 20 bases lay between the germline ends. CDR3 in DNA: TGTGCCAGCACCAAAAGCAGCGCGGGGAGAGAGCAGTACTTC. Its protein product is CASTKSSAGREQYF. Using reference TRBV11-2 and TRBJ2-7 for the parts outside the CDR3, the full variable domain is EAGVAQSPRYKIIEKRQSVAFWCNPISGHATLYWYQQILGQGPKLLIQFQNNGVVDDSQLPKDRFSAERLKGVDSTLKIQPAKLEDSAVYLCASTKSSAGREQYFGPGTRLTVT.